This section outlines one T cell receptor (beta chain) sequence together with its context. Assay used: immunoSEQ multiplex PCR; TCRdb lists only in-frame clones, some missing. The sample consists of about 660,000 clones, approximately 79% of them appearing once. This sample is drawn from a study of shared clonotypes between healthy human individuals. Trimming cost V 6 bases and J 0 bases, with 10 bases left between them. Germline V CDR1 and CDR2: SQVTM, ANQGSEA. This CDR3 contains 13 residues. The specimen was memory CD4+ T cells sorted from blood. Subset reported: CD45RA-negative fraction. This TCR derives from a woman aged 30 to 39 in good health. This sequence joins TRBV29-1 and TRBJ2-3; perhaps TRBD2 as D (6 bases). This CDR3 reads CSVLGGSTDTQYF. For the CDR3, the DNA is TGCAGCGTCCTCGGGGGTAGCACAGATACGCAGTATTTT.